Each of the 9 T cell receptor beta chains below was sequenced from the same sample in a study of T cell responses to AZD1222 COVID-19 vaccine. Clones were sequenced by immunoSEQ multiplex PCR, and TCRdb holds only the in-frame ones, with some missing. The sample has around 140,000 clones, roughly 90% seen once. The material sequenced was peripheral blood, taken on day 0 of AZD1222 vaccination. These TCRs come from an adult in good health.

The rearrangement joins TRBV7-2 to TRBJ2-7, with TRBD1 matching 7 bases. J gave up 0 bases and V 1 base, and 6 bases lay outside the gene matches. Per the germline V gene, CDR1 is SGHTA and CDR2 is FQGNSA. The CDR3 is 16 residues long. The CDR3 loop is CASSLGDRFSSYEQYF. The CDR3 DNA reads TGTGCCAGCAGCTTAGGGGACAGATTCAGCTCCTACGAGCAGTACTTC. The full variable domain, in which reference TRBV7-2 and TRBJ2-7 provide the parts outside the CDR3, is GAGVSQSPSNKVTEKGKDVELRCDPISGHTALYWYRQSLGQGLEFLIYFQGNSAPDKSGLPSDRFSAERTGGSVSTLTIQRTQQEDSAVYLCASSLGDRFSSYEQYFGPGTRLTVT.

The chain has TRBV10-2 and TRBJ1-5; 9 bases align to TRBD1. Germline CDR1 WSHSY, CDR2 SAAADI. Trimming took 10 bases from V and 4 from J; bases not matched to a gene: 2. The CDR3 totals 12 residues. Written as DNA, the CDR3 is TGCGCCACCGGGACAGGGAATCAGCCCCAGCATTTT. This gives the protein CATGTGNQPQHF.

V and J are TRBV18 and TRBJ1-1; tentatively, D is TRBD1 (5 bases). The germline V gene has CDR1 KGHSH and CDR2 LQKENI. CDR3 size: 14 residues. V lost 4 bases and J lost 2, with 11 bases in between. The DNA of the CDR3 is TGTGCCAGCTCACAGGGACGGGTTAACACTGAAGCTTTCTTT. As protein: CASSQGRVNTEAFF.

The rearrangement links TRBV6-5 to TRBJ1-5, with D possibly being TRBD1 (5 bases). CDR1 MNHEY and CDR2 SVGAGI come from the germline V gene. There are 14 residues in the CDR3. V was clipped by 5 bases and J by 2 bases, with 10 bases between them. CDR3 region: CASSRGGGNQPQHF. In DNA form, the CDR3 reads TGTGCCAGCAGTCGCGGGGGGGGCAATCAGCCCCAGCATTTT.

The table lists this clone with many counts. The chain carries TRBV19 and TRBJ2-3; no clear D. CDR3 size: 13 residues. The V gene's germline CDR1 is LNHDA and CDR2 SQIVND (reference sequence). The V end was cut by 6 bases, the J end by 1 base, with 8 bases between. The CDR3 DNA reads as TGTGCCAGTAGCTACGACCGCACAGATACGCAGTATTTT. This sequence encodes CASSYDRTDTQYF.

The chain uses TRBV28 and TRBJ1-6, with TRBD1 identical over 8 bases. Per the germline V gene, CDR1 is MDHEN and CDR2 is SYDVKM. The CDR3 totals 16 residues. V dropped 4 bases and J dropped 7; count of bases not matched to a gene: 9. This chain's CDR3 is CASSSNRQGSNSPLHF. The CDR3 DNA reads TGTGCCAGCAGTTCCAACCGACAGGGGTCCAATTCACCCCTCCACTTT.

The chain employs TRBV11-2 and TRBJ2-2; 8 bases line up with TRBD1. The CDR3 totals 14 residues. CDR1 is SGHAT and CDR2 is FQNNGV in the germline V gene. The V segment lost 8 bases and the J segment 4 bases; nucleotides outside the gene matches: 6. The CDR3 bases are TGTGCCAGCTCTAACACAGGGGGCACCGGGGAGCTGTTTTTT. Translating it yields CASSNTGGTGELFF.

V and J are TRBV29-1 and TRBJ2-1; D is unresolved. CDR3 length: 15 residues. The germline CDR1 and CDR2 sequences are SQVTM and ANQGSEA. Trimming stripped 2 bases from V and 0 bases from J, with 11 bases between. CDR3 loop: CSVEKRRSSYNEQFF. For the CDR3, the DNA is TGCAGCGTTGAAAAGCGCCGGAGCTCCTACAATGAGCAGTTCTTC.

In this sample, this clone turned up once. The chain uses TRBV15 and TRBJ2-7; a possible D gene is TRBD1 (5 bases). The CDR3 is 14 residues long. With 0 bases removed from V and 5 bases from J, the gap between germline ends came to 11 bases. CDR1 LNHNV and CDR2 YYDKDF come from the germline V gene (reference sequence). DNA for the CDR3: TGTGCCACCAGCAGAGATGCAGGGAACCACGAGCAGTACTTC. Its protein is CATSRDAGNHEQYF.